These 24 T cell receptor beta chains were all obtained from the same sample, sequenced in a study of blood T cells in healthy people across ages. Through a sample-barcoded 5' primer and a J-beta primer mix, a second PCR was run for about 7 to 12 cycles. TCRdb analysed the 5' RACE reads with MiXCR anew, one entry per CDR3 protein. The sample records about 640,000 distinct CDR3 sequences, approximately 30% being singletons. The material sequenced was blood. These receptors were collected from a woman of 80 years or more in good health.

The chain recombines TRBV5-1 with TRBJ1-5, with 8 nucleotides matching TRBD1. V was clipped by 5 bases and J by 5 bases; unmatched bases: 3. CDR1 and CDR2 (germline): SGHRS, YFSETQ. This CDR3 spans 13 amino acids. The CDR3 nucleotides read TGCGCCAGCAGTACACAGGGGGATCAGCCCCAGCATTTT. Translation: CASSTQGDQPQHF.

This clonotype was recorded a few times. The chain employs TRBV21-1 and TRBJ2-1; no DNA check was done on the table's D call, TRBD2. TRBV21-1 is a pseudogene segment. The CDR3 consists of 14 residues. The CDR3 reads CASTTSGGADEQFF. CDR3 bases: TGTGCCAGCACCACTAGCGGGGGGGCGGATGAGCAGTTCTTC.

The rearrangement uses TRBV29-1 and TRBJ2-1, with 7 bases lining up with TRBD2. Germline CDR1 reads SQVTM; CDR2 reads ANQGSEA. The CDR3 is 14 amino acids. V was pared by 4 bases and J by 5 bases, with 8 bases of the junction left unmatched. The CDR3 DNA reads TGCAGCGTTGCCGGGACTACCTTGGACAATGAGCAGTTCTTC. Translating gives CSVAGTTLDNEQFF.

Concerning this clonotype: An end of the junction differs from the germline gene, which may be a read error. The rearrangement uses TRBV20-1 and TRBJ2-1; D possibly corresponds to TRBD1 (7 bases). Per germline, CDR1 DFQATT and CDR2 SNEGSKA (reference sequence). The CDR3 runs to 16 residues. In DNA form, the CDR3 reads TGCGGTGCACAGGGGATTTCCGGGACCGGGACTGGGACCCAGTTCTTC. Protein sequence: CGAQGISGTGTGTQFF.

J is TRBJ2-2 and V is TRBV20-1; maybe TRBD2 (6 bases). CDR1 is DFQATT, CDR2 SNEGSKA, per germline (reference sequence). V was pared by 3 bases and J by 0 bases, with 17 bases between. This CDR3 comprises 17 residues. The CDR3: CSARKQTSRANTGELFF. For the CDR3, the DNA is TGCAGTGCTAGGAAACAAACTAGCAGGGCGAACACCGGGGAGCTGTTTTTT.

The rearrangement links TRBV30 to TRBJ2-3; TRBD1 aligns across 8 bases. Per the germline V gene, CDR1 is GTSNPN and CDR2 is SVGIG (reference sequence). V shed 0 bases and J 1 base; nucleotides not matched to a gene: 3. This CDR3 spans 15 amino acids. The CDR3 loop reads CAWSVGQAGTDTQYF. CDR3 bases: TGTGCCTGGAGTGTGGGACAGGCCGGCACAGATACGCAGTATTTT.

The rearrangement uses TRBV5-1 and TRBJ2-2, with 11 bases fitting TRBD2. Germline loops: CDR1 SGHRS, CDR2 YFSETQ. The trim removed 4 bases at V and 6 bases at J, leaving 8 bases unmatched. This CDR3 has 16 residues. In nucleotides, the CDR3 is TGCGCCAGCAGCCCGGAGGGACTAGCGGTGGCCGGGGAGCTGTTTTTT. Translating gives CASSPEGLAVAGELFF.

At least ten counts were recorded for this clonotype. The J gene is TRBJ2-1, the V gene TRBV7-2, with TRBD2 matching over 12 bases. This CDR3 region has 15 residues. V was pared by 5 bases and J by 5 bases, with 4 bases of the junction left unmatched. Germline V lookup: CDR1 SGHTA, CDR2 FQGNSA. CDR3 DNA sequence: TGTGCCAGCAGCAAAGGACTAGCGGGGCACAATGAGCAGTTCTTC. This translates into CASSKGLAGHNEQFF.

This clonotype was counted many times. The gene calls are TRBV6-6 and TRBJ2-7; 7 bases line up with TRBD1. V shed 4 bases and J 1 base; nucleotides not matched to a gene: 4. Germline CDR1 is MNHNY and CDR2 is SVGAGI (reference sequence). The CDR3 has 14 amino acids. The CDR3 reads CASSFKTGSYEQYF. Here the CDR3 DNA reads TGTGCCAGCAGTTTCAAGACAGGGTCCTACGAGCAGTACTTC.

This clonotype was counted many times. This chain joins TRBV7-9 and TRBJ1-2; possibly TRBD1 for D (5 bases). The CDR3 length is 13 residues. The germline V and J ends were trimmed by 1 base and 7 bases, with 10 bases remaining between them. Germline V lookup: CDR1 SEHNR, CDR2 FQNEAQ (reference sequence). The CDR3 is CASSLDTQGGYTF. Here the CDR3 DNA reads TGTGCCAGCAGCTTAGATACGCAGGGTGGCTACACCTTC.

The chain carries TRBV9 and TRBJ2-2, with no clear D. CDR3 size: 14 residues. V was shortened by 1 base and J by 1 base, with 5 bases between the two germline ends. CDR1 and CDR2 from the germline V gene are SGDLS and YYNGEE. This CDR3 reads CASSVLQNTGELFF. CDR3 in DNA: TGTGCCAGCAGCGTATTACAGAACACCGGGGAGCTGTTTTTT.

The gene calls are TRBV27 and TRBJ1-5; 7 bases align to TRBD1. Unmatched junction bases numbered 5, after V lost 6 bases and J lost 3 bases. Germline V lookup: CDR1 MNHEY, CDR2 SMNVEV (reference sequence). The CDR3 runs 14 residues. The DNA for the CDR3 is TGTGCCAGCAGCCGGGACAGCGACAATCAGCCCCAGCATTTT. Encoded protein: CASSRDSDNQPQHF.

This clonotype showed up many times. The CDR3 bases are TGTGCCAGCAGCCAACACCACGGACTAGCGGAAGAGACCCAGTACTTC. Translated, it gives CASSQHHGLAEETQYF. The chain carries TRBV4-2 and TRBJ2-5; 10 nucleotides match TRBD2. Germline trimming cut 2 bases from V and 3 bases from J; bases unmatched to any gene: 6. Germline CDR1 is LGHNA and CDR2 is YNFKEQ. The CDR3 length is 16 residues.

This clonotype was detected many times. The chain carries TRBV18 and TRBJ2-3, with no clear D. This CDR3 comprises 15 residues. The V end lost 2 bases, the J end lost 0 bases, and 9 bases lay between the germline ends. Germline CDR1 and CDR2: KGHSH and LQKENI. This chain's CDR3 is CASSPRASSTDTQYF. The CDR3 DNA is TGTGCCAGCTCACCAAGGGCCTCTAGCACAGATACGCAGTATTTT.

This clonotype was observed many times. The chain links TRBV12-3 or TRBV12-4 to TRBJ2-1; D might be TRBD2 (6 bases). The CDR3 has 14 amino acids. V was cut by 5 bases and J by 6 bases, with 14 bases left in between. This chain's CDR3 is CASSATAGSNEQFF. Written as DNA, the CDR3 is TGTGCCAGCAGTGCGACGGCGGGGAGCAATGAGCAGTTCTTC.

This clonotype was picked up many times. The J gene is TRBJ2-3, the V gene TRBV20-1, with 7 bases identical to TRBD2. The CDR3 totals 13 residues. From germline, CDR1 is DFQATT and CDR2 SNEGSKA (reference sequence). With V trimmed by 5 bases and J by 5 bases, 7 bases remained unmatched. The CDR3 region is CSAGLGGGDTQYF. DNA of the CDR3: TGCAGTGCTGGGCTAGGCGGGGGAGATACGCAGTATTTT.

This clonotype was observed many times. The gene calls are TRBV20-1 and TRBJ2-5, with D unclear. CDR1 is DFQATT, CDR2 SNEGSKA, per germline (reference sequence). V was clipped by 0 bases and J by 0 bases, with 11 bases between them. The CDR3 is made up of 15 amino acids. CDR3 protein: CSARDGRAYQETQYF. Here the CDR3 DNA reads TGCAGTGCTAGAGATGGAAGGGCATACCAAGAGACCCAGTACTTC.

The chain combines TRBV6-1 with TRBJ2-2; D gene ambiguous. The CDR3 length is 13 residues. The V end was cut by 5 bases, the J end by 6 bases, with 10 bases between. Germline CDR1 and CDR2: MNHNS and SASEGT. The CDR3 region is CASSPVPPGELFF. The CDR3 bases are TGTGCCAGCAGTCCCGTCCCCCCCGGGGAGCTGTTTTTT.

This clonotype was seen at least ten times. This chain uses TRBV6-6 with TRBJ2-3; perhaps TRBD1 as D (5 bases). Trimming took off 4 bases at V and 4 bases at J, with 18 bases between the two ends. The CDR3 runs 16 residues. Per the germline V gene, CDR1 is MNHNY and CDR2 is SVGAGI (reference sequence). The CDR3 sequence: CASSSPQGVGPDTQYF. CDR3 bases: TGTGCCAGCAGTTCCCCGCAAGGGGTTGGGCCAGATACGCAGTATTTT.

This clonotype occurred many times. The chain joins TRBV4-3 to TRBJ1-5; no clear D gene. This CDR3 has 14 residues. V was cut by 4 bases and J by 7 bases, with 14 bases left in between. Germline values: CDR1 LGHNA, CDR2 YSLEER. Written as DNA, the CDR3 is TGCGCCAGCAGCCTGAGCCCGGGAGGGCAGCCCCAGCATTTT. Translated, it gives CASSLSPGGQPQHF.

Points on this clonotype: One end of the junction varies from germline; a read error may be responsible. This chain joins TRBV5-1 and TRBJ1-1, with D hard to call. This CDR3 comprises 15 residues. Per the germline V gene, CDR1 is SGHRS and CDR2 is YFSETQ. CDR3 residues: CASGLEEGVGTEAFF. CDR3 nucleotides: TGCGCCAGCGGCTTGGAGGAGGGAGTAGGCACTGAAGCTTTCTTT.

This clonotype was counted many times. A junction end diverges from the germline sequence, so it may reflect a read error. This chain uses TRBV15 with TRBJ2-5; TRBD1 aligns across 8 bases. Germline assignment: CDR1 LNHNV and CDR2 YYDKDF (reference sequence). The CDR3 spans 14 residues. The CDR3 reads CATSGRQGQGTQYF. The CDR3 DNA follows: TGTGCCACCAGCGGAAGACAGGGGCAAGGGACCCAGTACTTC.

This clonotype was recorded at least ten times. The chain couples TRBV20-1 to TRBJ2-3; D call uncertain. From germline, CDR1 is DFQATT and CDR2 SNEGSKA (reference sequence). This CDR3 contains 15 residues. The ends were cut back, 3 bases at V and 5 bases at J, with 18 bases in the middle. CDR3 in amino acids: CSASNINGVRDTQYF. CDR3 DNA: TGCAGTGCTAGCAATATTAATGGGGTGAGAGATACGCAGTATTTT.

With respect to this clonotype: One base away lies a much larger clone, so this may be a sequencing read error. The chain carries TRBV12-3 or TRBV12-4 and TRBJ2-3; possible D gene TRBD1, 6 bases. V was shortened by 1 base and J by 4 bases, with 18 bases between the two germline ends. The CDR3 covers 17 residues. CDR3 residues: CASSLGAQGRNADTQYF. CDR3 nucleotide sequence: TGTGCCAGCAGTTTAGGGGCGCAGGGGCGGAACGCAGATACGCAGTATTTT.